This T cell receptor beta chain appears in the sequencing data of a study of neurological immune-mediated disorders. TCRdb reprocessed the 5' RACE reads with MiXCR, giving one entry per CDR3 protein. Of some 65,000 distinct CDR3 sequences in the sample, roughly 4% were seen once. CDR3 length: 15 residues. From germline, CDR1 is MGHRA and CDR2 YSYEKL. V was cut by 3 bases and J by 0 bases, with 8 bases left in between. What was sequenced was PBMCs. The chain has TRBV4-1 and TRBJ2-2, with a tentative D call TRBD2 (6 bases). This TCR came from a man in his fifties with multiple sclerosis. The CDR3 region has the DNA TGCGCCAGCAGCCAGGTAGCGGCGAACACCGGGGAGCTGTTTTTT. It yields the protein CASSQVAANTGELFF.